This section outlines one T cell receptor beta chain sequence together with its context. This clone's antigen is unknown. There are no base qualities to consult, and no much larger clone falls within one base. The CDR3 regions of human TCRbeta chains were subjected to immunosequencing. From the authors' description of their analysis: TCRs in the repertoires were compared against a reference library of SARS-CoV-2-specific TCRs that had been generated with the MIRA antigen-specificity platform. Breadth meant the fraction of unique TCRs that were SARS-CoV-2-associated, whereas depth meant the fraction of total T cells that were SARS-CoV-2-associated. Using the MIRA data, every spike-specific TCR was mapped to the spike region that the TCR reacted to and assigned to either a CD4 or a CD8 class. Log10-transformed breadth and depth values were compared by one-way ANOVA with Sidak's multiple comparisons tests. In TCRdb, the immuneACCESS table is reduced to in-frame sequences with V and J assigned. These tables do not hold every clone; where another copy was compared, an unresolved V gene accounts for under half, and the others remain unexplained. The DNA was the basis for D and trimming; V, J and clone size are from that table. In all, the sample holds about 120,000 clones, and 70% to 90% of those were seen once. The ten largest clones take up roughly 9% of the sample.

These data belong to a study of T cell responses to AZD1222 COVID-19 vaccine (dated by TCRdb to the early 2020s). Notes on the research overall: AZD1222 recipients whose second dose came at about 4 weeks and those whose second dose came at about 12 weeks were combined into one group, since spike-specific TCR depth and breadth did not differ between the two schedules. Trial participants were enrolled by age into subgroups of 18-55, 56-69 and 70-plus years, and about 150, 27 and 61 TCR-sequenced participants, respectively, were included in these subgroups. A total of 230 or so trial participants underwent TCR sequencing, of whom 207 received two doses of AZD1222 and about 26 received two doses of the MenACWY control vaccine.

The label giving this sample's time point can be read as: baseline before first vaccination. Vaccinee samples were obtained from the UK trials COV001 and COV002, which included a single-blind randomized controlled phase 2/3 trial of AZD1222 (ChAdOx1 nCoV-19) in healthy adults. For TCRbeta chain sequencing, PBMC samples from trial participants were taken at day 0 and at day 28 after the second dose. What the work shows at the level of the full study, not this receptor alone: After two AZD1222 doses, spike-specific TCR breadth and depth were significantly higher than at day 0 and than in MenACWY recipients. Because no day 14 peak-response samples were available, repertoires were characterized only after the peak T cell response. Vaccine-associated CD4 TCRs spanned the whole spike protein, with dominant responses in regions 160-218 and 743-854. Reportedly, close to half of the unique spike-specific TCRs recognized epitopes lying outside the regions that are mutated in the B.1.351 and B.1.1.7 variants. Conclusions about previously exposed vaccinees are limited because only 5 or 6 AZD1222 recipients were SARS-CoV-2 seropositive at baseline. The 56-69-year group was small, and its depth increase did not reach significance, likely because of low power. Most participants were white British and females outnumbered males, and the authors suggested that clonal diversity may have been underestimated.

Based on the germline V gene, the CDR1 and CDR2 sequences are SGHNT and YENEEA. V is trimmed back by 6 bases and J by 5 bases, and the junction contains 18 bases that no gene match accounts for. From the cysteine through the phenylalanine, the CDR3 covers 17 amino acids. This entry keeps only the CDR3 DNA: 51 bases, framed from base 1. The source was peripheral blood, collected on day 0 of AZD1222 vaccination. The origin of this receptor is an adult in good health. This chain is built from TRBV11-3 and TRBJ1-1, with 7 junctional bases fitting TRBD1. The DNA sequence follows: TGTGCCAGCAGTCCCTCGACAGGGATCTTAATAGGGACTGAAGCTTTCTTT. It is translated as CASSPSTGILIGTEAFF. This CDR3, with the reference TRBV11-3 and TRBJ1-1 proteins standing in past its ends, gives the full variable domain EAGVVQSPRYKIIEKKQPVAFWCNPISGHNTLYWYLQNLGQGPELLIRYENEEAVDDSQLPKDRFSAERLKGVDSTLKIQPAELGDSAVYLCASSPSTGILIGTEAFFGQGTRLTVV.